The 30 T cell receptor beta chains below come from one sample, sequenced in a study of T cell changes during pregnancy in multiple sclerosis. Produced via immunoSEQ multiplex PCR; TCRdb's table is partial and in-frame only. The table shows 30,000 to 40,000 clones, with around nine tenths occurring only once. Source: CD4+ T cells from peripheral blood mononuclear cells, taken in the second trimester of pregnancy. The receptor source for this set is a female donor in good health, enrolled as a control in a pregnancy study.

The genes are TRBV5-1 and TRBJ1-1, with unresolved D. Germline lookup yields CDR1 SGHRS and CDR2 YFSETQ. The CDR3 has 15 residues. V dropped 0 bases and J dropped 0 bases, with 9 bases sitting between them. The CDR3 DNA reads TGCGCCAGCAGCTTGGGAGGGTTAATGAACACTGAAGCTTTCTTT. Its translation is CASSLGGLMNTEAFF.

This clone showed up just once. J is TRBJ2-1 and V is TRBV6-5, with D unresolved. Trimming shortened V by 10 bases and J by 9 bases, and 16 bases separated the two germline ends. CDR1 and CDR2 (germline): MNHEY, SVGAGI. This CDR3 has 12 amino acids. The CDR3 region has the DNA TGTGCCACCCATCGACTTACGTCTGAGCAGTTCTTC. This codes for CATHRLTSEQFF.

This clone showed up just a few times. The V and J genes are TRBV7-2 and TRBJ1-2; tentatively, D is TRBD1 (5 bases). The length of the CDR3 is 12 residues. CDR1 SGHTA and CDR2 FQGNSA come from the germline V gene. V lost 5 bases and J lost 8, with 12 bases in between. Written as DNA, the CDR3 is TGTGCCAGCAGCCAGAGGTCAGGGGGCTACACCTTC. This gives the protein CASSQRSGGYTF.

The V and J genes are TRBV7-6 and TRBJ2-5; no clear D gene. This CDR3 comprises 15 residues. Trimming took off 3 bases at V and 2 bases at J, with 13 bases between the two ends. Germline CDR1 SGHVS, CDR2 FNYEAQ. The CDR3 DNA sequence: TGTGCCAGCAGCTTGACGAGTCAGCGACAAGAGACCCAGTACTTC. Amino acid sequence: CASSLTSQRQETQYF.

The V gene is TRBV4-3, the J gene TRBJ1-5; 8 positions agree with TRBD1. The CDR3 is made up of 15 amino acids. V lost 1 base, J lost 4 bases, and 3 bases stayed unmatched. The germline V gene encodes CDR1 LGHNA and CDR2 YSLEER. In nucleotides, the CDR3 is TGCGCCAGCAGCCAAGGGACAGGGAGGAATCAGCCCCAGCATTTT. Encoded protein: CASSQGTGRNQPQHF.

The V call is TRBV4-1, the J call TRBJ1-5; tentative D call: TRBD1 (5 bases). V shed 0 bases and J shed 7 bases, with 16 bases lying between them. Germline V lookup: CDR1 MGHRA, CDR2 YSYEKL. The CDR3 spans 16 residues. CDR3 protein: CASSQEAAGQKQPQHF. In DNA form, the CDR3 reads TGCGCCAGCAGCCAAGAGGCGGCAGGGCAGAAGCAGCCCCAGCATTTT.

The chain has TRBV20-1 and TRBJ1-1, with unresolved D. The CDR3 length is 10 residues. Germline assignment: CDR1 DFQATT and CDR2 SNEGSKA (reference sequence). The V gene lost 4 bases and the J gene lost 10 bases, with 10 bases spanning the gap. CDR3 bases: TGCAGTGCTAACGTAGAAGTAGCTTTCTTT. Residues: CSANVEVAFF.

The chain employs TRBV7-2 and TRBJ2-5, with D possibly TRBD2 on 5 matching bases. V lost 5 bases and J 0 bases, leaving 10 bases between the germline ends. Germline lookup yields CDR1 SGHTA and CDR2 FQGNSA. The CDR3 is 14 amino acids. This chain's CDR3 is CASSPFGNQETQYF. The CDR3 nucleotides are TGTGCCAGCAGCCCCTTCGGGAACCAAGAGACCCAGTACTTC.

V is TRBV2 and J is TRBJ1-2, with D maybe TRBD1 (5 bases). Germline V lookup: CDR1 SNHLY, CDR2 FYNNEI. Trimming shortened V by 6 bases and J by 5 bases, and 16 bases separated the two germline ends. CDR3 size: 14 residues. CDR3 DNA sequence: TGTGCCAGCAGGCCCGGGGGGGTATTGTATGGCTACACCTTC. It encodes CASRPGGVLYGYTF.

The genes are TRBV6-1 and TRBJ2-1; tentative D call: TRBD2 (5 bases). The V end was cut by 4 bases, the J end by 3 bases, with 10 bases between. The germline V gene encodes CDR1 MNHNS and CDR2 SASEGT. The CDR3 sequence is 14 residues long. CDR3 amino acids: CASSVQRNYNEQFF. The CDR3 nucleotides read TGTGCCAGCAGTGTCCAGCGGAACTACAATGAGCAGTTCTTC.

The V call is TRBV6-1, the J call TRBJ1-1, with TRBD1 matching over 9 bases. This CDR3 is built from 15 residues. CDR1 is MNHNS, CDR2 SASEGT, per germline. With 7 bases clipped from V and 0 bases from J, the junction kept 6 bases outside the gene matches. The CDR3 is CASTPDRGMNTEAFF. CDR3 DNA sequence: TGTGCCAGCACTCCGGACAGGGGAATGAACACTGAAGCTTTCTTT.

The chain carries TRBV4-2 and TRBJ1-3; D not certain. This CDR3 is 15 amino acids long. Trimming shortened V by 1 base and J by 3 bases, and 10 bases separated the two germline ends. Germline V CDR1 and CDR2: LGHNA, YNFKEQ. This chain's CDR3 is CASSQVSQIGNTIYF. The CDR3 nucleotides read TGTGCCAGCAGCCAAGTATCACAGATTGGAAACACCATATATTTT.

V is TRBV13 and J is TRBJ2-3; 8 bases line up with TRBD1. The length of the CDR3 is 15 residues. Germline lookup yields CDR1 PRHDT and CDR2 FYEKMQ (reference sequence). V gave up 5 bases and J gave up 0 bases; unmatched junction bases: 4. CDR3 bases: TGTGCCAGCAGCCTACGGACAGGGAGCACAGATACGCAGTATTTT. It yields the protein CASSLRTGSTDTQYF.

This rearrangement joins TRBV11-2 to TRBJ2-3, with D maybe TRBD1 (5 bases). In germline, CDR1 is SGHAT, CDR2 FQNNGV. CDR3 length: 16 amino acids. The ends were cut back, 0 bases at V and 5 bases at J, with 15 bases in the middle. The CDR3 nucleotides are TGTGCCAGCAGCTTAGATCGGTGGGGCCTGGGAGATACGCAGTATTTT. Translation: CASSLDRWGLGDTQYF. Supplemented by reference TRBV11-2 and TRBJ2-3, the full variable domain reads EAGVAQSPRYKIIEKRQSVAFWCNPISGHATLYWYQQILGQGPKLLIQFQNNGVVDDSQLPKDRFSAERLKGVDSTLKIQPAKLEDSAVYLCASSLDRWGLGDTQYFGPGTRLTVL.

V and J are TRBV30 and TRBJ2-7, with D possibly matching TRBD1 (5 bases). This CDR3 has 12 residues. Germline V gene sequence: CDR1 GTSNPN, CDR2 SVGIG (reference sequence). Trimming cost V 2 bases and J 6 bases, with 11 bases left between them. CDR3 sequence (DNA): TGTGCCTGGAGTCCGTACAGGAGCGAGCAGTACTTC. Translating gives CAWSPYRSEQYF.

The V gene is TRBV7-2, the J gene TRBJ2-7; the match to TRBD1 covers 11 bases. Unmatched junction bases numbered 2, after V lost 2 bases and J lost 2 bases. The CDR3 has 15 residues. Germline lookup yields CDR1 SGHTA and CDR2 FQGNSA. CDR3 nucleotide sequence: TGTGCCAGCAGCTTATCGGGACAGGGGGCCTACGAGCAGTACTTC. This gives the protein CASSLSGQGAYEQYF. Based on the CDR3 plus reference TRBV7-2 and TRBJ2-7, the full variable domain is GAGVSQSPSNKVTEKGKDVELRCDPISGHTALYWYRQSLGQGLEFLIYFQGNSAPDKSGLPSDRFSAERTGGSVSTLTIQRTQQEDSAVYLCASSLSGQGAYEQYFGPGTRLTVT.

The rearrangement joins TRBV15 to TRBJ2-4; possible D gene TRBD1, 5 bases. Germline V lookup: CDR1 LNHNV, CDR2 YYDKDF (reference sequence). The CDR3 length is 14 residues. Trimming took off 1 base at V and 6 bases at J, with 10 bases between the two ends. CDR3 DNA sequence: TGTGCCACCAGCAGAGGGGCAGGGCTAAACATTCAGTACTTC. This translates into CATSRGAGLNIQYF.

The rearrangement uses TRBV10-3 and TRBJ1-1; D is unclear. CDR3 size: 11 residues. Between the trimmed V and J ends, which lost 7 bases and 3 bases, there was a span of 6 bases. Germline V CDR1 and CDR2: ENHRY, SYGVKD. The CDR3 DNA is TGTGCCATCAAAAGCGACACTGAAGCTTTCTTT. Translating it yields CAIKSDTEAFF.

The chain employs TRBV5-6 and TRBJ2-5; 13 positions agree with TRBD2. CDR1 SGHDT and CDR2 YYEEEE come from the germline V gene. J was trimmed by 5 bases and V by 4 bases; bases with no gene match: 14. This CDR3 spans 18 amino acids. DNA for the CDR3: TGTGCCAGCAGCCCACGACCTACTAGCGGGGGGGCTGGGGAGACCCAGTACTTC. Amino acids: CASSPRPTSGGAGETQYF.

The rearrangement joins TRBV18 to TRBJ2-1; maybe TRBD2 (5 bases). CDR1 is KGHSH, CDR2 LQKENI, per germline. CDR3 length equals 14 residues. Trimming removed 5 bases at V and 9 bases at J, with 17 bases between. CDR3 bases: TGTGCCAGCTCAGCCGGGTTGAGGGATGGTGAGCAGTTCTTC. Protein product: CASSAGLRDGEQFF.

The CDR3 DNA reads TGCGCCAGCAGCTCTGCCGGGACAGAATACAATGAGCAGTTCTTC. It is translated as CASSSAGTEYNEQFF. The V and J genes are TRBV5-1 and TRBJ2-1, with 7 bases fitting TRBD1. The V segment lost 3 bases and the J segment 4 bases; nucleotides outside the gene matches: 7. Per germline, CDR1 SGHRS and CDR2 YFSETQ. The length of the CDR3 is 15 residues.

In DNA form, the CDR3 reads TGTGCCAGTAGTATGTTCCGCGGGGAGTATCAGCCCCAGCATTTT. Its protein is CASSMFRGEYQPQHF. The V gene is TRBV19, the J gene TRBJ1-5; D is ambiguous. The CDR3 sequence is 15 residues long. Germline-derived CDR1 and CDR2 are LNHDA and SQIVND (reference sequence). The V and J ends lost 3 bases and 5 bases respectively, with 14 bases between them.

The V call is TRBV5-1, the J call TRBJ1-1, with 7 nucleotides matching TRBD1. Germline CDR1 and CDR2: SGHRS and YFSETQ. The CDR3 contains 15 residues. The V gene end was trimmed by 3 bases and the J gene end by 4 bases; junction bases not matched to a gene: 9. The CDR3 DNA reads TGCGCCAGCAGCTGGCAGGGGGATTTGGGCACTGAAGCTTTCTTT. Protein: CASSWQGDLGTEAFF.

V usage is TRBV7-9 and J usage is TRBJ2-5, with 11 bases fitting TRBD2. The CDR3 extends over 16 amino acids. J lost 4 bases, V lost 5 bases, and 9 bases had no gene match. Germline loops: CDR1 SEHNR, CDR2 FQNEAQ (reference sequence). In DNA, the CDR3 is TGTGCCAGCAGCACGGCCGAACTAGCGGGGGTAGAGACCCAGTACTTC. This codes for CASSTAELAGVETQYF. The whole variable domain, remainder taken from reference TRBV7-9 and TRBJ2-5, is DTGVSQNPRHKITKRGQNVTFRCDPISEHNRLYWYRQTLGQGPEFLTYFQNEAQLEKSRLLSDRFSAERPKGSFSTLEIQRTEQGDSAMYLCASSTAELAGVETQYFGPGTRLLVL.

This rearrangement joins TRBV15 to TRBJ1-1, with D uncertain. Germline values: CDR1 LNHNV, CDR2 YYDKDF (reference sequence). This CDR3 has 13 residues. V lost 5 bases and J 5 bases, leaving 12 bases between the germline ends. The CDR3 DNA sequence: TGTGCCACCAGCCGAACGGCGGGGACTGAAGCTTTCTTT. Residues: CATSRTAGTEAFF.

The DNA for the CDR3 is TGTGCCAGTAGTATAGAAGGCAGGGGTTCACCCCTCCACTTT. Translated: CASSIEGRGSPLHF. The rearrangement uses TRBV19 and TRBJ1-6, with D tentatively TRBD1 (6 bases). V was shortened by 0 bases and J by 9 bases, with 9 bases between the two germline ends. This CDR3 is built from 14 residues. CDR1 and CDR2 (germline): LNHDA, SQIVND (reference sequence).

The V call is TRBV7-2, the J call TRBJ2-1; D gene uncertain. Germline V gene lookup returns CDR1 SGHTA and CDR2 FQGNSA. The V end lost 5 bases, the J end lost 2 bases, and 7 bases lay between the germline ends. The CDR3 runs 13 residues. In nucleotides, the CDR3 is TGTGCCAGCAGCACCAACACCTACAATGAGCAGTTCTTC. This codes for CASSTNTYNEQFF.

CDR3 sequence: CASSQEHSSYNEQFF. The CDR3 DNA reads as TGCGCCAGCAGCCAAGAACACAGCTCCTACAATGAGCAGTTCTTC. This chain links TRBV4-3 with TRBJ2-1; D is ambiguous. Trimming left V 0 bases short and J 0 bases short, with 6 bases between. There are 15 residues in the CDR3. Germline assignment: CDR1 LGHNA and CDR2 YSLEER.

This clone has just a few counts. The chain links TRBV19 to TRBJ1-2; D possibly corresponds to TRBD1 (6 bases). There are 12 residues in the CDR3. The germline V gene has CDR1 LNHDA and CDR2 SQIVND (reference sequence). Trimming shortened V by 5 bases and J by 5 bases, and 9 bases separated the two germline ends. CDR3 sequence: CASSVDRYGYTF. CDR3 DNA sequence: TGTGCCAGTAGTGTGGACAGATATGGCTACACCTTC.

V is TRBV23-1 and J is TRBJ2-5; TRBD1 matches at 7 bases. TRBV23-1 is designated an ORF whose function remains uncertain. This CDR3 contains 17 residues. V shed 2 bases and J 0 bases; nucleotides not matched to a gene: 9. CDR3 DNA sequence: TGCGCCAGCAGTCAACCGGAGACAGGGCAGTACCAAGAGACCCAGTACTTC. It codes for CASSQPETGQYQETQYF.